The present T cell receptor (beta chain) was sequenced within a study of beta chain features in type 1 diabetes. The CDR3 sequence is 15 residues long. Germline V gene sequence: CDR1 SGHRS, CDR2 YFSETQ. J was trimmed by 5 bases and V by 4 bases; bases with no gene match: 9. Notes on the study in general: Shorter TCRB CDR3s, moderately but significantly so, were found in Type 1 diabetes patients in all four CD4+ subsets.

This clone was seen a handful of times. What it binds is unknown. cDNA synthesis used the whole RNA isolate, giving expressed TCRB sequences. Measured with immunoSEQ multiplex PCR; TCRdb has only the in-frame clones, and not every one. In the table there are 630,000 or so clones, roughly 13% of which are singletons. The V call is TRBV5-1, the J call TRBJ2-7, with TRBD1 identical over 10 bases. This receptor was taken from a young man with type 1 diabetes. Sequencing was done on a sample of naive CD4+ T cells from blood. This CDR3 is CASSPRDRGVDEQYF. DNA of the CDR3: TGCGCCAGCAGCCCCCGGGACAGGGGTGTCGACGAGCAGTACTTC.